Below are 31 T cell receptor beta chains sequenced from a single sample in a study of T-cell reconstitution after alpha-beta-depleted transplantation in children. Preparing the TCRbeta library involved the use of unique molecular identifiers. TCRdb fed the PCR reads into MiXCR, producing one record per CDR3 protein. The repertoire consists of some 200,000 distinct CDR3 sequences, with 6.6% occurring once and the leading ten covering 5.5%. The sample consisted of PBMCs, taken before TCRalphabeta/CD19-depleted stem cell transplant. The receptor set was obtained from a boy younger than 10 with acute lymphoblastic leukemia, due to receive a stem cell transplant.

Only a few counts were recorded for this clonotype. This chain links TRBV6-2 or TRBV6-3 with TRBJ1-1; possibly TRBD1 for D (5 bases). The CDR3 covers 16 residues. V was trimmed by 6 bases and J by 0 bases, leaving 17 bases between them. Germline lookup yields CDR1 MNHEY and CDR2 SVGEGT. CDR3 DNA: TGTGCCAGCAGCTACCCCCCGGGGGGGATGAACACTGAAGCTTTCTTT. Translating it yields CASSYPPGGMNTEAFF.

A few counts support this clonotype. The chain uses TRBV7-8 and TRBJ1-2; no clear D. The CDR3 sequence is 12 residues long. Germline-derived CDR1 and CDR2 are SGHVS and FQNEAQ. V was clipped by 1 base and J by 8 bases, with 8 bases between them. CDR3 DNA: TGTGCCAGCAGCTTAGACGTAGGAGGCTACACCTTC. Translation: CASSLDVGGYTF.

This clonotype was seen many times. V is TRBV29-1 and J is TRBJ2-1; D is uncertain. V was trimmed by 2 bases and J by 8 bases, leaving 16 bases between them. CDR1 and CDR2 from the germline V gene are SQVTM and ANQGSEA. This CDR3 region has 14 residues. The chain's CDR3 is CSVESGLARDEQFF. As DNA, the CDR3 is TGCAGCGTTGAATCTGGGCTCGCCCGAGATGAGCAGTTCTTC.

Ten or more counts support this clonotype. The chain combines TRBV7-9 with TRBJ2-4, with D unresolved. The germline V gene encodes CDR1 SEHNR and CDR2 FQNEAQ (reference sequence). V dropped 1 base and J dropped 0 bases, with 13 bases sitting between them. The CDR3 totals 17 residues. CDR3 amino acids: CASSLVSGALAKNIQYF. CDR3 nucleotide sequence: TGTGCCAGCAGCTTAGTGTCCGGTGCTTTAGCCAAAAACATTCAGTACTTC.

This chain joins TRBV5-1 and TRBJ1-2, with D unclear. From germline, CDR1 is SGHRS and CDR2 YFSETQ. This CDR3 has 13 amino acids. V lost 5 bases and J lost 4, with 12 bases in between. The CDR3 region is CASRIETLYGYTF. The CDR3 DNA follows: TGCGCCAGCAGGATAGAGACGCTCTATGGCTACACCTTC. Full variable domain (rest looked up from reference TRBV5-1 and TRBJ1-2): KAGVTQTPRYLIKTRGQQVTLSCSPISGHRSVSWYQQTPGQGLQFLFEYFSETQRNKGNFPGRFSGRQFSNSRSEMNVSTLELGDSALYLCASRIETLYGYTFGSGTRLTVV.

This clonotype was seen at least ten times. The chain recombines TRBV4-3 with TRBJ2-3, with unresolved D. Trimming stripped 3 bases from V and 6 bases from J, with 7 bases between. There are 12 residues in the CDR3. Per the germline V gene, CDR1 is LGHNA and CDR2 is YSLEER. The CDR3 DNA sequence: TGCGCCAGCAGCCACGGGCCCGATACGCAGTATTTT. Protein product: CASSHGPDTQYF.

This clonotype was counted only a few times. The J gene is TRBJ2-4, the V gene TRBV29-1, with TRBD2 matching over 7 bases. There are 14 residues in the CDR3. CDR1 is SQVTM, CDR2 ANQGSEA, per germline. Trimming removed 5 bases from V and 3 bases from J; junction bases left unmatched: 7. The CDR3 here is CSVSGGGGKNIQYF. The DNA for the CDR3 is TGCAGCGTTTCGGGTGGGGGGGGCAAAAACATTCAGTACTTC.

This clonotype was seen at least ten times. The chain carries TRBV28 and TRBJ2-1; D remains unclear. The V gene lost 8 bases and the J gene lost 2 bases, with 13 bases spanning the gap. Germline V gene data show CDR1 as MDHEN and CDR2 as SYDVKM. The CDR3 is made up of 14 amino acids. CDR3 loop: CASVTDLTYNEQFF. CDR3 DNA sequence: TGTGCCAGCGTAACAGATTTGACCTACAATGAGCAGTTCTTC. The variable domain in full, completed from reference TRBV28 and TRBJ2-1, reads DVKVTQSSRYLVKRTGEKVFLECVQDMDHENMFWYRQDPGLGLRLIYFSYDVKMKEKGDIPEGYSVSREKKERFSLILESASTNQTSMYLCASVTDLTYNEQFFGPGTRLTVL.

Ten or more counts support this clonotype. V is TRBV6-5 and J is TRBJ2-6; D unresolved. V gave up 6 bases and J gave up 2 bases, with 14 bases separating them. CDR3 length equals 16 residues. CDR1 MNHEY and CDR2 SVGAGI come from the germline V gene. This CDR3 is CASRPPVSAGANVLTF. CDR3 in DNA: TGTGCCAGCAGGCCCCCTGTTAGTGCTGGGGCCAACGTCCTGACTTTC.

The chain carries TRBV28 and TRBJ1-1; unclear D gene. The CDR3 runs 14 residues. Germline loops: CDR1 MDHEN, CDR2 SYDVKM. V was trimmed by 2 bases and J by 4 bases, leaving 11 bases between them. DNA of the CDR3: TGTGCCAGCAGTTTACCCCTTATGGGCACTGAAGCTTTCTTT. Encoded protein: CASSLPLMGTEAFF.

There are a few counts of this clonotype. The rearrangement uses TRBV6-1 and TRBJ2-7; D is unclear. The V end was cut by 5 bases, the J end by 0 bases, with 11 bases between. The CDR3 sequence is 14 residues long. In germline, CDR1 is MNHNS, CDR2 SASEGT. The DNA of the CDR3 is TGTGCCAGCAGTCTTGTTGGTAACTCCTACGAGCAGTACTTC. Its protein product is CASSLVGNSYEQYF.

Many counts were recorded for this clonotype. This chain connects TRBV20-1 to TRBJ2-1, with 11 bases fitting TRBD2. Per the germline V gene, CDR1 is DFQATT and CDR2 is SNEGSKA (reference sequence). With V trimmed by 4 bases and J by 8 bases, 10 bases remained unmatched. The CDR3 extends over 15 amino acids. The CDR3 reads CSATQPSGRIDEQFF. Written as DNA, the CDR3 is TGCAGTGCTACTCAGCCTAGCGGGAGGATCGATGAGCAGTTCTTC.

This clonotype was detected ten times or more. The CDR3 is CASSLGGRVQYF. CDR3 nucleotides: TGTGCCAGCAGCTTAGGGGGGAGAGTGCAGTATTTT. This chain uses TRBV11-2 with TRBJ2-3; perhaps D is TRBD1 or TRBD2 (5 bases each). V was cut by 1 base and J by 11 bases, with 10 bases left in between. CDR1 and CDR2 (germline): SGHAT, FQNNGV. This CDR3 has 12 residues.

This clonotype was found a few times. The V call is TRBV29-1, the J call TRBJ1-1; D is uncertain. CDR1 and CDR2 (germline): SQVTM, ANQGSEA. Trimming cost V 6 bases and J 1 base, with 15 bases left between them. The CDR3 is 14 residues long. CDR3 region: CSVSVDYTNTEAFF. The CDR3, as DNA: TGCAGCGTGTCAGTCGACTATACGAACACTGAAGCTTTCTTT.

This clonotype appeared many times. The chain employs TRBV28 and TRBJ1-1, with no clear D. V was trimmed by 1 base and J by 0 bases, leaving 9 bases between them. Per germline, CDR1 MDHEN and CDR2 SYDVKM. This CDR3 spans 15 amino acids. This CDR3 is CASSLLAGLNTEAFF. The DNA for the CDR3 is TGTGCCAGCAGTTTATTGGCCGGATTGAACACTGAAGCTTTCTTT. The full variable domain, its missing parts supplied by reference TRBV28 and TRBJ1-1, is DVKVTQSSRYLVKRTGEKVFLECVQDMDHENMFWYRQDPGLGLRLIYFSYDVKMKEKGDIPEGYSVSREKKERFSLILESASTNQTSMYLCASSLLAGLNTEAFFGQGTRLTVV.

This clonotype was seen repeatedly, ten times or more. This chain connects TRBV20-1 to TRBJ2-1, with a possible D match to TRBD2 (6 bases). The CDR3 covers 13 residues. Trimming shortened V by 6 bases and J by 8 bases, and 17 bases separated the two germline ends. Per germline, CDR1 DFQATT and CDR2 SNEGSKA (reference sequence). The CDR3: CSAAARGSHEQFF. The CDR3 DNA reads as TGCAGTGCCGCCGCTCGGGGGAGTCATGAGCAGTTCTTC.

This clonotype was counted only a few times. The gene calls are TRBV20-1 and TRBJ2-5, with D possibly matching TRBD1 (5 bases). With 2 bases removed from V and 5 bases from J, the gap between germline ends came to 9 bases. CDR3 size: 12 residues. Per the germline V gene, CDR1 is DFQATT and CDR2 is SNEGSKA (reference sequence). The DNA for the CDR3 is TGCAGTGCTAGAAGGGGCCCCGAGACCCAGTACTTC. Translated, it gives CSARRGPETQYF.

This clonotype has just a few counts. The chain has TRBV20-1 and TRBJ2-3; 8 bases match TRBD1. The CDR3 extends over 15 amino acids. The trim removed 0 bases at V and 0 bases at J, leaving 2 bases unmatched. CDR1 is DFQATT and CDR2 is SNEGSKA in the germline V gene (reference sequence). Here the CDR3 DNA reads TGCAGTGCTAGAGACTGGACAGGGAGCACAGATACGCAGTATTTT. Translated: CSARDWTGSTDTQYF.

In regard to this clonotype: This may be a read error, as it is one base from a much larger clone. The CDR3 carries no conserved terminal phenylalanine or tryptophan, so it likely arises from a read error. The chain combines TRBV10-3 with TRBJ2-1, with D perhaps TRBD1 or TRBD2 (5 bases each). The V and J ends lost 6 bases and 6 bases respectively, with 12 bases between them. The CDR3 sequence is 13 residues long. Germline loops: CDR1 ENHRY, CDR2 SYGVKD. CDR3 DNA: TGTGCCATCAGAGAACCAGGGAGCAATGAGCAGTTCTAC. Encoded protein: CAIREPGSNEQFY.

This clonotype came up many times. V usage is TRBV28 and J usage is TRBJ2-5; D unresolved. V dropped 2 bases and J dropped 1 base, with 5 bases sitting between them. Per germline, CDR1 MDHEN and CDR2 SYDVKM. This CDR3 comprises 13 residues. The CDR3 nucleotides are TGTGCCAGCAGTTTAAGTTCCCAAGAGACCCAGTACTTC. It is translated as CASSLSSQETQYF.

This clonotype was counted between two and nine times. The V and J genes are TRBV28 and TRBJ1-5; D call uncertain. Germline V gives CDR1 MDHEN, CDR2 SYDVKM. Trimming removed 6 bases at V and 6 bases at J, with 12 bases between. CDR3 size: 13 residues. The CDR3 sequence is CASSDTGVQPQHF. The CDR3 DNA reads TGTGCCAGCAGCGACACTGGGGTTCAGCCCCAGCATTTT.

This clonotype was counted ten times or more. CDR3 loop: CASSLPQGRKPQHF. CDR3 DNA: TGTGCCAGCAGTTTACCGCAGGGTAGAAAGCCCCAGCATTTT. The V and J genes are TRBV28 and TRBJ1-5; perhaps TRBD1 as D (5 bases). The germline gives CDR1 MDHEN, CDR2 SYDVKM. The CDR3 is made up of 14 amino acids. V shed 2 bases and J shed 8 bases, with 13 bases lying between them.

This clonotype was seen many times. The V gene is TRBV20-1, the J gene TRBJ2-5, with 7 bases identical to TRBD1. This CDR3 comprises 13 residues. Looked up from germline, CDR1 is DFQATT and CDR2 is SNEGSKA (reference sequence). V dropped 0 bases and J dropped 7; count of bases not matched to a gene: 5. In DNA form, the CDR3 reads TGCAGTGCTAGAGACGGGACAGCCCGGACCCAGTACTTC. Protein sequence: CSARDGTARTQYF.

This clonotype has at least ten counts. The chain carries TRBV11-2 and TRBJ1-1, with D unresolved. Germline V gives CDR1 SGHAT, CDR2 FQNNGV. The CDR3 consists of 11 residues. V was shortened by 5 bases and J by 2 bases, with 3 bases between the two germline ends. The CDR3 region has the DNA TGTGCCAGCAGCCCTAACACTGAAGCTTTCTTT. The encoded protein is CASSPNTEAFF.

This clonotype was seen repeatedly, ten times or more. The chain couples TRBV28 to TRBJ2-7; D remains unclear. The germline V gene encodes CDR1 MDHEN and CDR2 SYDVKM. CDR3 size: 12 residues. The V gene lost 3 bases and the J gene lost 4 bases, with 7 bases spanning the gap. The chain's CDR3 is CASSFRRYEQYF. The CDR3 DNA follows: TGTGCCAGCAGTTTCCGCCGGTACGAGCAGTACTTC.

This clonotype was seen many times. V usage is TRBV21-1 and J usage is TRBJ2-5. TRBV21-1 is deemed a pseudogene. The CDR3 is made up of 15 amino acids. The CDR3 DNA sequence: TGTGCCAGCAGCCAAGGTTGGCAGTTTCAAGAGACCCAGTACTTC. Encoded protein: CASSQGWQFQETQYF.

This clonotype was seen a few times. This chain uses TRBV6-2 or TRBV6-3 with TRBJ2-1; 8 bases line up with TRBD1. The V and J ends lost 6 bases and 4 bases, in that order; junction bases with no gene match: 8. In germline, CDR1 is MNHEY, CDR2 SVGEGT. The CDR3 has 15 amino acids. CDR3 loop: CASSNQGAVYNEQFF. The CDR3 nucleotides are TGTGCCAGCAGCAACCAGGGGGCGGTTTACAATGAGCAGTTCTTC.

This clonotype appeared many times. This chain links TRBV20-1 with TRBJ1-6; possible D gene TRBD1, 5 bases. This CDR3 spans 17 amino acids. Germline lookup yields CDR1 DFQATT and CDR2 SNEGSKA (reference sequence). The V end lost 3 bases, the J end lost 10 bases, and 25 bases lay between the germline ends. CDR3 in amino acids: CSASIASSGTMESPLHF. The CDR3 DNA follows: TGCAGTGCTAGTATAGCCAGTTCCGGGACGATGGAATCACCCCTCCACTTT.

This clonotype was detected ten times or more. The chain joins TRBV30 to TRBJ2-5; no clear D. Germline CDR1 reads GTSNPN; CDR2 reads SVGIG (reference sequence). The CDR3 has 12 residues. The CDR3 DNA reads TGTGCAACCGGACGGCCCCCAGAGACCCAGTACTTC. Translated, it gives CATGRPPETQYF.

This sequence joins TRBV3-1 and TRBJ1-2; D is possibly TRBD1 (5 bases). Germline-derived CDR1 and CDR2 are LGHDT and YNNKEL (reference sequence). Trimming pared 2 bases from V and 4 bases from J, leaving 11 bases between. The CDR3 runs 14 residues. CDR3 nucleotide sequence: TGTGCCAGCAGCCAAATAAGGGGAAGCTATGGCTACACCTTC. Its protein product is CASSQIRGSYGYTF.

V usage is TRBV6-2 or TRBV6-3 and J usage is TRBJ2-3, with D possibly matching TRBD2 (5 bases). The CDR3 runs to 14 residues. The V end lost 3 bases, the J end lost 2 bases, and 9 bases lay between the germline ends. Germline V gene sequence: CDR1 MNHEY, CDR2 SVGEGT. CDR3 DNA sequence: TGTGCCAGCAGTTATCGGGATAACACAGATACGCAGTATTTT. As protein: CASSYRDNTDTQYF.